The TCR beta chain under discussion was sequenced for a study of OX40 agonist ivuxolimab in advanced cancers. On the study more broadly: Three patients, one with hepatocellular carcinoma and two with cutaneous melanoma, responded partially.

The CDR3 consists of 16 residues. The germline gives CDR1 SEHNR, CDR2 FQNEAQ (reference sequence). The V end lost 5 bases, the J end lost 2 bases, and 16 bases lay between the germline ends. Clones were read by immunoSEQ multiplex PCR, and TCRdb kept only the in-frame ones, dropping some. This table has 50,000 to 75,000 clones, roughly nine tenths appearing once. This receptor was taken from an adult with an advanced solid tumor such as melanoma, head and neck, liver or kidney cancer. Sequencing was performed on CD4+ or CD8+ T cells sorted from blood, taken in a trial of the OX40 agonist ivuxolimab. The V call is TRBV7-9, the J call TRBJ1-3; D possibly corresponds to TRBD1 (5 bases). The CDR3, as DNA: TGTGCCAGCAGCCGGTCTTCAGGGTTTGCTGGAAACACCATATATTTT. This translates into CASSRSSGFAGNTIYF. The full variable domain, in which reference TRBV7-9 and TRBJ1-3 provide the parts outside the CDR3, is DTGVSQNPRHKITKRGQNVTFRCDPISEHNRLYWYRQTLGQGPEFLTYFQNEAQLEKSRLLSDRFSAERPKGSFSTLEIQRTEQGDSAMYLCASSRSSGFAGNTIYFGEGSWLTVV.